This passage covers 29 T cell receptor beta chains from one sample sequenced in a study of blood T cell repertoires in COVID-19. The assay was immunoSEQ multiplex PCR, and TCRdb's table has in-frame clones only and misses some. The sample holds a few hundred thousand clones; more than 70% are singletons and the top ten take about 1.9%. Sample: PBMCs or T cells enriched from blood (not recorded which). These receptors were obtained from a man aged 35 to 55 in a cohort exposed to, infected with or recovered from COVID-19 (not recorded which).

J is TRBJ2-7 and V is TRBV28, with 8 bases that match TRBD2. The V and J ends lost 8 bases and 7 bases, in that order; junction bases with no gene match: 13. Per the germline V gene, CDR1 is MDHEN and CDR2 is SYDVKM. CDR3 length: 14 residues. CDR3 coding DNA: TGTGCCAGCCTCGGGGGGGGGAGGAGAGATGAGCAGTACTTC. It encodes CASLGGGRRDEQYF. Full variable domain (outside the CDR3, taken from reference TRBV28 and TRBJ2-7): DVKVTQSSRYLVKRTGEKVFLECVQDMDHENMFWYRQDPGLGLRLIYFSYDVKMKEKGDIPEGYSVSREKKERFSLILESASTNQTSMYLCASLGGGRRDEQYFGPGTRLTVT.

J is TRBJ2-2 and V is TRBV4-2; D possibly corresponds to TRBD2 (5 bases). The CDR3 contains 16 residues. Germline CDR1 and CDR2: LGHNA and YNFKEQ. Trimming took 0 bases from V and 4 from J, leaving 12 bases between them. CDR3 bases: TGTGCCAGCAGCCAAGATGTCGGGGTGGGCACCGGGGAGCTGTTTTTT. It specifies CASSQDVGVGTGELFF.

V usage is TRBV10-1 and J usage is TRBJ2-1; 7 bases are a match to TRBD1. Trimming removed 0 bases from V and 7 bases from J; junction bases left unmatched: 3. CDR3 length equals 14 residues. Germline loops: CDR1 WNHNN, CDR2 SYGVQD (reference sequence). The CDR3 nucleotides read TGCGCCAGCAGTGAGTCGGGGACAGCAAATGAGCAGTTCTTC. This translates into CASSESGTANEQFF.

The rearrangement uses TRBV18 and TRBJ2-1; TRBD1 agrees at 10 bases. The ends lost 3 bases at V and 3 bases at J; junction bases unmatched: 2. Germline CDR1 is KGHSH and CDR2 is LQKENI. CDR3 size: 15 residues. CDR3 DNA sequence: TGTGCCAGCTCACCTGGGACAGGGGTCTACAATGAGCAGTTCTTC. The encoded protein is CASSPGTGVYNEQFF.

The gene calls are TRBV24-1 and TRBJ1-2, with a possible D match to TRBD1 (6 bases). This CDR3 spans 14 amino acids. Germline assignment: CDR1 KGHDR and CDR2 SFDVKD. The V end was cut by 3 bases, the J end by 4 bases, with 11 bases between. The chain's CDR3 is CATSDHDRTYGYTF. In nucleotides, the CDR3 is TGTGCCACCAGTGATCACGACAGGACCTATGGCTACACCTTC.

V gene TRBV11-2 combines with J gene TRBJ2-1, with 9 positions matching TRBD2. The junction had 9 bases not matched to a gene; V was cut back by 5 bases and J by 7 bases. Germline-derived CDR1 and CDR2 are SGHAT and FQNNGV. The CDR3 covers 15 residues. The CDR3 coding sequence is TGTGCCAGCAGCGAGCAACTAGCGGGTGAAAATGAGCAGTTCTTC. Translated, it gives CASSEQLAGENEQFF.

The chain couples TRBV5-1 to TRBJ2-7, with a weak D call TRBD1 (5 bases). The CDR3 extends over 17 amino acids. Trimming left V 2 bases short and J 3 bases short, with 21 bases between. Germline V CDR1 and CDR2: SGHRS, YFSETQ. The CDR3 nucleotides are TGCGCCAGCAGCTTTTCGGAAGGTGGGGCCACCGACTACGAGCAGTACTTC. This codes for CASSFSEGGATDYEQYF.

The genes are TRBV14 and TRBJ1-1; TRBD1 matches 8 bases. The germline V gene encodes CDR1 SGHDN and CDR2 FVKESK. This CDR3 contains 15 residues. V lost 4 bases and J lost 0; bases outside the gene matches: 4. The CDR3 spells CASSPWTGLNTEAFF. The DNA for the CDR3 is TGTGCCAGCAGCCCCTGGACAGGGTTGAACACTGAAGCTTTCTTT.

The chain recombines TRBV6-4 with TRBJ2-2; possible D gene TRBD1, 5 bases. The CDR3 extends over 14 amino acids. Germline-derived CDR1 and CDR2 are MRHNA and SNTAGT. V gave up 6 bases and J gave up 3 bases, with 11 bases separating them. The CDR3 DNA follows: TGTGCCAGCAGCTCAGACAGAGACACCGGGGAGCTGTTTTTT. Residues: CASSSDRDTGELFF.

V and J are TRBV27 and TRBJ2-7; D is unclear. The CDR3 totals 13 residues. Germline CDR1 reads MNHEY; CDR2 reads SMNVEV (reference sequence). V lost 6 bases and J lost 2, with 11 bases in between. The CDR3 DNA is TGTGCCAGCAGGTCCCTGGGCCCCTACGAGCAGTACTTC. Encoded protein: CASRSLGPYEQYF.

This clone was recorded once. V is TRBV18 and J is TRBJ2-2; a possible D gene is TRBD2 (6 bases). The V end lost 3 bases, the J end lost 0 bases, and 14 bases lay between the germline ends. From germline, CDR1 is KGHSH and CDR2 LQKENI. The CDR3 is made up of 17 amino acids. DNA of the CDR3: TGTGCCAGCTCACCCTTCAACTCGGGGGCGAACACCGGGGAGCTGTTTTTT. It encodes CASSPFNSGANTGELFF. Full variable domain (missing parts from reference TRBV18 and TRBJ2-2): NAGVMQNPRHLVRRRGQEARLRCSPMKGHSHVYWYRQLPEEGLKFMVYLQKENIIDESGMPKERFSAEFPKEGPSILRIQQVVRGDSAAYFCASSPFNSGANTGELFFGEGSRLTVL.

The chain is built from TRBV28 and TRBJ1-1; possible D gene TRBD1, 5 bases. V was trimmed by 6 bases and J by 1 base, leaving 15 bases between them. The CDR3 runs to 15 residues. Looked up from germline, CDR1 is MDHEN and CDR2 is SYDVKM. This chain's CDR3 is CASSLTTGGNTEAFF. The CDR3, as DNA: TGTGCCAGCAGCCTTACAACCGGGGGGAACACTGAAGCTTTCTTT.

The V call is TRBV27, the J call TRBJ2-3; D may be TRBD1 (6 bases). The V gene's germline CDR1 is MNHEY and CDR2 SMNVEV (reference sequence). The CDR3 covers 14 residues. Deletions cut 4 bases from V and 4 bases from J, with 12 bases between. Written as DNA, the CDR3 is TGTGCCAGCAGTTGGAGGACAGCAGCAGATACGCAGTATTTT. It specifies CASSWRTAADTQYF.

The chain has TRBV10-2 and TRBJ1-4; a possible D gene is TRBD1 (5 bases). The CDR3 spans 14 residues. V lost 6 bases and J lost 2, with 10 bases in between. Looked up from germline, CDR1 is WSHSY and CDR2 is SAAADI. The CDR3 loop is CASRQGPTNEKLFF. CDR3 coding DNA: TGCGCCAGCAGGCAGGGCCCTACTAATGAAAAACTGTTTTTT.

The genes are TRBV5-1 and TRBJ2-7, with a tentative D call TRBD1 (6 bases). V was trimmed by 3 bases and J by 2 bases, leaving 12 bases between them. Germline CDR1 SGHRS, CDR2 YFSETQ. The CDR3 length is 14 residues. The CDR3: CASSSGHQTYEQYF. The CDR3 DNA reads TGCGCCAGCAGCTCGGGACACCAGACCTACGAGCAGTACTTC.

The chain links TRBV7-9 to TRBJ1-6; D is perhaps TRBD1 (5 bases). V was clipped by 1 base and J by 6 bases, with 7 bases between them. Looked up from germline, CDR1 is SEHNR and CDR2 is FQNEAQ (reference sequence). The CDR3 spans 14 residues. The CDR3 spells CASSLGQRNSPLHF. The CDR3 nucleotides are TGTGCCAGCAGCTTAGGACAGCGTAATTCACCCCTCCACTTT.

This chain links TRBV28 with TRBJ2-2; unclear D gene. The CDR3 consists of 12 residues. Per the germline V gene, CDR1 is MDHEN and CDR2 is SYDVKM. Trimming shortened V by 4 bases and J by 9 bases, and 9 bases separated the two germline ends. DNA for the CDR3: TGTGCCAGCAGTTCTACTACCAGGGAGCTGTTTTTT. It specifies CASSSTTRELFF. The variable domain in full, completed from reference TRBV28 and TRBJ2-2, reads DVKVTQSSRYLVKRTGEKVFLECVQDMDHENMFWYRQDPGLGLRLIYFSYDVKMKEKGDIPEGYSVSREKKERFSLILESASTNQTSMYLCASSSTTRELFFGEGSRLTVL.

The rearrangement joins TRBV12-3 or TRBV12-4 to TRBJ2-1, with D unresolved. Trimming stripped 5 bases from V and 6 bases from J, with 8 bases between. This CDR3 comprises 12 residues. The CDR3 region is CASSVISNEQFF. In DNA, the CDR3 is TGTGCCAGCAGTGTTATTAGCAATGAGCAGTTCTTC.

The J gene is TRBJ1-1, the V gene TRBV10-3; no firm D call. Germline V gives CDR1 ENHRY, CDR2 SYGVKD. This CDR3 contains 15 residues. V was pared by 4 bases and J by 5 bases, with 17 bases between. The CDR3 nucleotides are TGTGCCATCAGTGGCCTTTCGGGTGAGAGGACTGAAGCTTTCTTT. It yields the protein CAISGLSGERTEAFF.

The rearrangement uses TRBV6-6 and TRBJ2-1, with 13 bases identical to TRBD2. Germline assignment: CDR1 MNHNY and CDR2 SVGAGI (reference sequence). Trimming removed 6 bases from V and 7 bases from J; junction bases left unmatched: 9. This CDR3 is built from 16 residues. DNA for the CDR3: TGTGCCAGCAGGCATCGACTAGCGGGAGGAGGGAATGAGCAGTTCTTC. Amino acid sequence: CASRHRLAGGGNEQFF.

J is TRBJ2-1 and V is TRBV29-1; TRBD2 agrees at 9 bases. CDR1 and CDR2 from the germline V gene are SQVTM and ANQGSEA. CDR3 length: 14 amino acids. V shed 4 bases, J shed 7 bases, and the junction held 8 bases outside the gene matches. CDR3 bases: TGCAGCGTTGGGGCGGGAGGGCCGCCAAATGAGCAGTTCTTC. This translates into CSVGAGGPPNEQFF.

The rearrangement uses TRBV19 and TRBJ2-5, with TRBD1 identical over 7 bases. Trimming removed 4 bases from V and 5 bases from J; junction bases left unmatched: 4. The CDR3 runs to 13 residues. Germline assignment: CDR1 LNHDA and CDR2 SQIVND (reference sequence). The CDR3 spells CASSKTGWETQYF. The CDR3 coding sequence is TGTGCCAGTAGTAAGACAGGGTGGGAGACCCAGTACTTC.

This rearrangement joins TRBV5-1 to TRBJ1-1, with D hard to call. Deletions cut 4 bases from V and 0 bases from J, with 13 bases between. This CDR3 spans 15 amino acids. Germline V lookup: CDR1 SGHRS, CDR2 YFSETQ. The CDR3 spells CASSALTHLNTEAFF. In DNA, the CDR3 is TGCGCCAGCAGCGCCCTGACACATCTGAACACTGAAGCTTTCTTT.

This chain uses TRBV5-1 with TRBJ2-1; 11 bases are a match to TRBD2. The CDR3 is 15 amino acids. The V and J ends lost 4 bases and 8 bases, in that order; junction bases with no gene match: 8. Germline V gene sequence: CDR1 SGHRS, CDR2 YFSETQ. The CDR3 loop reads CASSLPSGRLDEQFF. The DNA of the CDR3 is TGCGCCAGCAGCCTACCTAGCGGGAGGCTCGATGAGCAGTTCTTC.

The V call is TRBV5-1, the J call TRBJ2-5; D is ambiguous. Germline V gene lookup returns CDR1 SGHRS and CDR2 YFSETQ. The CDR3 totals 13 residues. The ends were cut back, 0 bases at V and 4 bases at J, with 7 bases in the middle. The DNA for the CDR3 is TGCGCCAGCAGCTTGGCTAGTCGAGAGACCCAGTACTTC. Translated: CASSLASRETQYF.

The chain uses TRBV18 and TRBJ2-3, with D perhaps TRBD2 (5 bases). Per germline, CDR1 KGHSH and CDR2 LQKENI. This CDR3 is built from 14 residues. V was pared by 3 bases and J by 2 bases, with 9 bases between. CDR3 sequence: CASSPRDHTDTQYF. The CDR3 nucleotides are TGTGCCAGCTCACCTCGGGATCACACAGATACGCAGTATTTT.

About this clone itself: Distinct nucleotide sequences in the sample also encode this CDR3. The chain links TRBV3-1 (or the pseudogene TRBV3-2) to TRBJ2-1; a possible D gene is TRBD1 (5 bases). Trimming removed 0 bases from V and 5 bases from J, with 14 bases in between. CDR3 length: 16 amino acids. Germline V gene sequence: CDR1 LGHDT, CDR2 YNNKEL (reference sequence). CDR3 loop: CASSQDLAGLDNEQFF. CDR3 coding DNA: TGTGCCAGCAGCCAAGATCTTGCAGGGCTAGACAATGAGCAGTTCTTC.

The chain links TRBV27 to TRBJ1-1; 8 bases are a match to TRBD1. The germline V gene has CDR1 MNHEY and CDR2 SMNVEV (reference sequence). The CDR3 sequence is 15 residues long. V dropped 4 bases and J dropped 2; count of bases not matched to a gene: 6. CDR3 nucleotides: TGTGCCAGCAGTTCCCAGGGGGCGGGCAACACTGAAGCTTTCTTT. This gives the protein CASSSQGAGNTEAFF.

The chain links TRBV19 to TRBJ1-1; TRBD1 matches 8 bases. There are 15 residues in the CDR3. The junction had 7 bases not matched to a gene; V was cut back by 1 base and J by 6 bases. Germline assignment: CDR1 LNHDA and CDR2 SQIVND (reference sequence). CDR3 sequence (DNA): TGTGCCAGTAGTATAGCAGGGGGCATCGGGTCTGAAGCTTTCTTT. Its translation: CASSIAGGIGSEAFF.